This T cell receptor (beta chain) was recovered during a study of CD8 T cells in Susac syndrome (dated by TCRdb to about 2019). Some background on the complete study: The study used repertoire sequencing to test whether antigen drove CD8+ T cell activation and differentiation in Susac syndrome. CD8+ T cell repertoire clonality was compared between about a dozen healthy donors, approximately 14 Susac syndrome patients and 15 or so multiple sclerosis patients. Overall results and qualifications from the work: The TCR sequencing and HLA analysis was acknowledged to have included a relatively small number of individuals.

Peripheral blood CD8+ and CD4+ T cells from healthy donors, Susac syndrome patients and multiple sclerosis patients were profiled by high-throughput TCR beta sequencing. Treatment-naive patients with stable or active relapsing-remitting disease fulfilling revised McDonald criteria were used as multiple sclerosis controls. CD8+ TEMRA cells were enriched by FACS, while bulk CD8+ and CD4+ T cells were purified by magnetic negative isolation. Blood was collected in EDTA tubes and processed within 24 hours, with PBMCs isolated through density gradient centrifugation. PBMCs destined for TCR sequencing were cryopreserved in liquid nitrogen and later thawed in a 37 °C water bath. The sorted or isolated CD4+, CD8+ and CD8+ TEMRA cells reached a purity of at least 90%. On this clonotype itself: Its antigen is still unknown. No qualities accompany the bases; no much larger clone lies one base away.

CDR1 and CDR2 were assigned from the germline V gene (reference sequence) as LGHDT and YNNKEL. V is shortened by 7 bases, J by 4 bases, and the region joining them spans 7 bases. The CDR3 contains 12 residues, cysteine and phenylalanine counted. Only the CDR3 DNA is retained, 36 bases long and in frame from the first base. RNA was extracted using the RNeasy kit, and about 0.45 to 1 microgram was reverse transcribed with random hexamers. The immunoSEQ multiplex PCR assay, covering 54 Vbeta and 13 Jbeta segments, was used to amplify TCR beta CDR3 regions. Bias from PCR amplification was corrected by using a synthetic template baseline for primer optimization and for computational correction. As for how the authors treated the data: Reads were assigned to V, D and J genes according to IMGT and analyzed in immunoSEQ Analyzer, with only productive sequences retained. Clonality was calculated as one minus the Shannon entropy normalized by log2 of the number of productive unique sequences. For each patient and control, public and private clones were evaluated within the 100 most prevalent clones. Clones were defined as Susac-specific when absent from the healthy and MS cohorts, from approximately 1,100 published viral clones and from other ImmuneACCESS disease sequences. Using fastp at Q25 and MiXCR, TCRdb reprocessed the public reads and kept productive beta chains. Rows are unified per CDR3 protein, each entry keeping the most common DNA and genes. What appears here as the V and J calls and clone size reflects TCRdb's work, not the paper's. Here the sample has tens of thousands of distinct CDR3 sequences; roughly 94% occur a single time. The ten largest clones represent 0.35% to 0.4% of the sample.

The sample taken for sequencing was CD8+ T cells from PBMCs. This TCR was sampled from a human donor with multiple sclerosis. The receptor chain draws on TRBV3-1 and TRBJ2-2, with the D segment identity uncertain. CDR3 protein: CASMFTTGELFF. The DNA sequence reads TGTGCCAGCATGTTTACCACCGGGGAGCTGTTTTTT. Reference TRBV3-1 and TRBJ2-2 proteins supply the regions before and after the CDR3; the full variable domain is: DTAVSQTPKYLVTQMGNDKSIKCEQNLGHDTMYWYKQDSKKFLKIMFSYNNKELIINETVPNRFSPKSPDKAHLNLHINSLELGDSAVYFCASMFTTGELFFGEGSRLTVL.